A single sample gave rise to the 20 T cell receptor beta chains below, sequenced in a study of OX40 agonist ivuxolimab in advanced cancers. TCRdb's copy holds only in-frame clones and misses some; the assay was immunoSEQ multiplex PCR. This sample has 60,000 to 70,000 clones, with around 80% found just once. The sequences come from CD4+ or CD8+ T cells sorted from blood, collected in a trial of the OX40 agonist ivuxolimab. These receptors were obtained from an adult with an advanced solid tumor such as melanoma, head and neck, liver or kidney cancer.

The sample holds a few counts of this clone. The V call is TRBV30, the J call TRBJ2-7, with 9 bases fitting TRBD1. The CDR3 runs 13 residues. With 1 base clipped from V and 6 bases from J, the junction kept 4 bases outside the gene matches. Germline V gene sequence: CDR1 GTSNPN, CDR2 SVGIG (reference sequence). CDR3 in amino acids: CAWSDRGRGEQYF. CDR3 bases: TGTGCCTGGAGTGACAGGGGGCGCGGCGAGCAGTACTTC.

The chain employs TRBV5-6 and TRBJ2-5; 8 nucleotides match TRBD1. J gave up 2 bases and V 2 bases, and 5 bases lay outside the gene matches. The CDR3 contains 15 residues. Germline-derived CDR1 and CDR2 are SGHDT and YYEEEE. This CDR3 is CASSLGQGVQETQYF. The CDR3 region has the DNA TGTGCCAGCAGCTTAGGACAGGGAGTTCAAGAGACCCAGTACTTC.

The rearrangement joins TRBV29-1 to TRBJ2-2; D uncertain. V lost 5 bases to trimming and J lost 4 bases, with 11 bases between them. Germline V gene data show CDR1 as SQVTM and CDR2 as ANQGSEA. The CDR3 spans 13 residues. The CDR3 reads CSVSPSPTGELFF. As DNA, the CDR3 is TGCAGCGTTTCCCCCAGCCCCACCGGGGAGCTGTTTTTT.

CDR3 sequence: CASSRQVLMNTEAFF. Here the CDR3 DNA reads TGTGCCAGCAGCCGACAGGTCCTTATGAACACTGAAGCTTTCTTT. The chain couples TRBV7-8 to TRBJ1-1, with a tentative D call TRBD1 (6 bases). The CDR3 has 15 amino acids. Per germline, CDR1 SGHVS and CDR2 FQNEAQ. Trimming took 5 bases from V and 0 from J, leaving 13 bases between them.

A few counts support this clone. The V gene is TRBV4-2, the J gene TRBJ1-2; unclear D gene. Germline CDR1 is LGHNA and CDR2 is YNFKEQ. The CDR3 loop spans 13 amino acids. V was trimmed by 0 bases and J by 7 bases, leaving 9 bases between them. CDR3 residues: CASSQERRAGYTF. CDR3 nucleotides: TGTGCCAGCAGCCAAGAGCGGAGGGCTGGCTACACCTTC.

The V and J genes are TRBV7-9 and TRBJ2-5; no firm D call. The V gene's germline CDR1 is SEHNR and CDR2 FQNEAQ (reference sequence). This CDR3 has 16 residues. V lost 6 bases, J lost 4 bases, and 21 bases lay in between. CDR3 nucleotide sequence: TGTGCCAGCAGAAATAACACAGCTCGAGAATTAGAGACCCAGTACTTC. It codes for CASRNNTARELETQYF.

This clone has only a few counts. The chain joins TRBV30 to TRBJ1-1; unclear D gene. Germline loops: CDR1 GTSNPN, CDR2 SVGIG (reference sequence). Trimming removed 0 bases at V and 12 bases at J, with 11 bases between. CDR3 length: 11 residues. The CDR3 DNA is TGTGCCTGGAGTGTACTTCCCACGACTTTCTTT. Its protein product is CAWSVLPTTFF.

The chain combines TRBV18 with TRBJ1-2, with D possibly matching TRBD1 (5 bases). The CDR3 is 15 residues long. Germline assignment: CDR1 KGHSH and CDR2 LQKENI. The V gene lost 4 bases and the J gene lost 1 base, with 13 bases spanning the gap. The CDR3 is CASSLNGGVNYGYTF. The CDR3 coding sequence is TGTGCCAGCTCACTTAACGGGGGAGTTAACTATGGCTACACCTTC.

The V call is TRBV5-1, the J call TRBJ2-1, with 9 positions matching TRBD1. In germline, CDR1 is SGHRS, CDR2 YFSETQ. J gave up 8 bases and V 2 bases, and 11 bases lay outside the gene matches. The CDR3 extends over 16 amino acids. CDR3 nucleotide sequence: TGCGCCAGCAGCTTTTTTATGGGACAGGGTAGGGATGAGCAGTTCTTC. Translation gives CASSFFMGQGRDEQFF.

The chain employs TRBV5-1 and TRBJ1-2, with D maybe TRBD1 (5 bases). CDR3 length: 13 residues. Trimming cost V 5 bases and J 4 bases, with 12 bases left between them. Germline CDR1 is SGHRS and CDR2 is YFSETQ. The CDR3 DNA reads TGCGCCAGCAGTTCGGGACCGATCTATGGCTACACCTTC. As protein: CASSSGPIYGYTF. Supplemented by reference TRBV5-1 and TRBJ1-2, the full variable domain reads KAGVTQTPRYLIKTRGQQVTLSCSPISGHRSVSWYQQTPGQGLQFLFEYFSETQRNKGNFPGRFSGRQFSNSRSEMNVSTLELGDSALYLCASSSGPIYGYTFGSGTRLTVV.

This chain connects TRBV30 to TRBJ2-5; D is ambiguous. The CDR3 has 12 residues. In germline, CDR1 is GTSNPN, CDR2 SVGIG (reference sequence). Trimming removed 4 bases from V and 1 base from J, with 7 bases in between. The CDR3: CAWTPRQETQYF. DNA of the CDR3: TGTGCCTGGACCCCCCGCCAAGAGACCCAGTACTTC.

Note on this clone: An end of the junction differs from the germline gene, which may be a read error. This sequence joins TRBV6-5 and TRBJ2-2; the D call may be TRBD1 or TRBD2 (6 bases each). The germline V gene has CDR1 MNHEY and CDR2 SVGAGI. The length of the CDR3 is 14 residues. CDR3 region: CASSYSQGTGGLFF. CDR3 sequence (DNA): TGTGCCAGCAGTTACTCACAGGGTACCGGGGGGCTGTTTTTT.

The gene calls are TRBV7-6 and TRBJ1-5, with unresolved D. Germline assignment: CDR1 SGHVS and CDR2 FNYEAQ. Trimming removed 1 base from V and 0 bases from J, with 10 bases in between. The CDR3 consists of 16 residues. The CDR3 loop is CASSLGGGYSNQPQHF. In DNA form, the CDR3 reads TGTGCCAGCAGCTTAGGAGGTGGATATAGCAATCAGCCCCAGCATTTT.

This clone has only a few counts. The rearrangement links TRBV6-1 to TRBJ2-5, with 8 bases matching TRBD2. Germline V gene lookup returns CDR1 MNHNS and CDR2 SASEGT. J gave up 5 bases and V 1 base, and 3 bases lay outside the gene matches. The CDR3 totals 14 residues. The CDR3 nucleotides are TGTGCCAGCAGTGAAGGCGGGGGGTTGGAGACCCAGTACTTC. Its translation is CASSEGGGLETQYF.

The chain links TRBV18 to TRBJ2-2; D may be TRBD1 (6 bases). The CDR3 is 15 amino acids. Germline CDR1 KGHSH, CDR2 LQKENI. V gave up 4 bases and J gave up 5 bases, with 14 bases separating them. Written as DNA, the CDR3 is TGTGCCAGCTCACTCTTAAAACAGGGAACCGGGGAGCTGTTTTTT. Translation: CASSLLKQGTGELFF.

The chain employs TRBV19 and TRBJ2-1; 8 bases align to TRBD2. From germline, CDR1 is LNHDA and CDR2 SQIVND (reference sequence). The CDR3 totals 17 residues. Trimming took 2 bases from V and 6 from J; bases not matched to a gene: 12. CDR3 in amino acids: CASSIRVTGGLGNEQFF. The CDR3 region has the DNA TGTGCCAGTAGTATACGAGTCACGGGGGGGCTCGGCAATGAGCAGTTCTTC.

J is TRBJ1-4 and V is TRBV4-3; D is uncertain. The CDR3 runs 17 residues. V lost 0 bases to trimming and J lost 1 base, with 12 bases between them. Germline loops: CDR1 LGHNA, CDR2 YSLEER. CDR3 nucleotide sequence: TGCGCCAGCAGCCAAGATCATTGGAGGGTAACTAATGAAAAACTGTTTTTT. Protein sequence: CASSQDHWRVTNEKLFF.

This clone appeared a single time. This chain joins TRBV6-1 and TRBJ2-7; D may match TRBD1 or TRBD2 (5 bases each). The CDR3 runs to 13 residues. Trimming cost V 6 bases and J 3 bases, with 12 bases left between them. The germline V gene has CDR1 MNHNS and CDR2 SASEGT. The CDR3 sequence: CASSRLGVYEQYF. CDR3 sequence (DNA): TGTGCCAGCAGCAGACTGGGGGTCTACGAGCAGTACTTC.

This clone was picked up one time. The gene calls are TRBV7-2 and TRBJ1-2, with D perhaps TRBD1 (5 bases). CDR1 is SGHTA and CDR2 is FQGNSA in the germline V gene. Trimming stripped 5 bases from V and 6 bases from J, with 19 bases between. The CDR3 sequence is 15 residues long. CDR3 DNA sequence: TGTGCCAGCAGCCCATCCGGGACCCCCCGCGATGGCTACACCTTC. It codes for CASSPSGTPRDGYTF.

V usage is TRBV7-8 and J usage is TRBJ2-7; no clear D. Germline V CDR1 and CDR2: SGHVS, FQNEAQ. V was shortened by 5 bases and J by 2 bases, with 4 bases between the two germline ends. This CDR3 has 11 amino acids. The CDR3 sequence is CASSTTYEQYF. In nucleotides, the CDR3 is TGTGCCAGCAGCACTACCTACGAGCAGTACTTC.